A single sample is the source of the 27 T cell receptor beta chains below, sequenced in a study of cytomegalovirus exposure and HLA in healthy donors. Researchers ran the PCR with 60 Vbeta and 13 Jbeta primers. The protocol was immunoSEQ multiplex PCR, while the TCRdb copy is restricted to in-frame clones and leaves out a portion. The sample holds about 150,000 clones, 60% to 75% seen once. Sequenced sample: PBMCs. These receptors all stem from a man between 18 and 35 years old in good health and CMV-seronegative.

This clone has more than one count but fewer than ten. V gene TRBV5-4 combines with J gene TRBJ2-1; D unresolved. V was shortened by 0 bases and J by 9 bases, with 19 bases between the two germline ends. Germline CDR1 SGHNT, CDR2 YYREEE (reference sequence). This CDR3 region has 16 residues. CDR3 sequence: CASSLATGLGEPEQFF. For the CDR3, the DNA is TGTGCCAGCAGCTTGGCAACCGGGTTAGGTGAACCTGAGCAGTTCTTC.

V is TRBV30 and J is TRBJ1-1; maybe TRBD1 (6 bases). Germline V gene data show CDR1 as GTSNPN and CDR2 as SVGIG (reference sequence). The CDR3 totals 14 residues. Trimming stripped 6 bases from V and 3 bases from J, with 17 bases between. This CDR3 is CACPSGGAHTEAFF. Here the CDR3 DNA reads TGTGCCTGTCCCTCGGGGGGCGCGCACACTGAAGCTTTCTTT.

The table lists this clone with a few counts. The chain has TRBV4-1 and TRBJ2-1, with TRBD1 matching 9 bases. The CDR3 is 16 amino acids. Germline V gene sequence: CDR1 MGHRA, CDR2 YSYEKL. V lost 5 bases and J lost 3; bases outside the gene matches: 8. CDR3 in DNA: TGCGCCAGCAGCTACATCCCGGGACAGGGCTACAATGAGCAGTTCTTC. Its translation is CASSYIPGQGYNEQFF.

This clone occurred once. The chain recombines TRBV5-1 with TRBJ2-3, with 9 bases matching TRBD2. Losses at the gene ends were 3 bases for V and 5 bases for J; bases not matched to a gene: 10. CDR1 and CDR2 (germline): SGHRS, YFSETQ. The CDR3 loop spans 16 amino acids. The CDR3 sequence is CASSSDPRGGGDTQYF. The CDR3 DNA reads TGCGCCAGCAGCTCTGACCCCCGCGGGGGGGGAGATACGCAGTATTTT. Filled out from reference TRBV5-1 and TRBJ2-3, the complete variable domain reads KAGVTQTPRYLIKTRGQQVTLSCSPISGHRSVSWYQQTPGQGLQFLFEYFSETQRNKGNFPGRFSGRQFSNSRSEMNVSTLELGDSALYLCASSSDPRGGGDTQYFGPGTRLTVL.

V is TRBV28 and J is TRBJ1-1, with 7 bases identical to TRBD1. After removal of 5 bases from V and 1 base from J, the junction contained 7 bases not matched to a gene. CDR1 is MDHEN and CDR2 is SYDVKM in the germline V gene. The CDR3 is 15 residues long. Here the CDR3 DNA reads TGTGCCAGCAGTCGGAATGACAGGGAGAACACTGAAGCTTTCTTT. Residues: CASSRNDRENTEAFF.

The rearrangement joins TRBV27 to TRBJ1-1, with TRBD1 identical over 8 bases. Losses at the gene ends were 7 bases for V and 7 bases for J; bases not matched to a gene: 5. The CDR3 is 12 residues long. The germline CDR1 and CDR2 sequences are MNHEY and SMNVEV (reference sequence). CDR3 region: CASTSGGNEAFF. The DNA of the CDR3 is TGTGCCAGCACCTCAGGGGGCAATGAAGCTTTCTTT.

This chain connects TRBV5-1 to TRBJ2-2; 8 nucleotides align to TRBD2. Per the germline V gene, CDR1 is SGHRS and CDR2 is YFSETQ. V gave up 7 bases and J gave up 5 bases; unmatched junction bases: 7. The CDR3 is made up of 14 amino acids. CDR3 amino acids: CASHGGAGTGELFF. The CDR3 DNA reads TGCGCCAGCCACGGGGGGGCCGGAACCGGGGAGCTGTTTTTT.

A few counts support this clone. The rearrangement joins TRBV30 to TRBJ1-4, with D unclear. The germline CDR1 and CDR2 sequences are GTSNPN and SVGIG (reference sequence). Trimming removed 2 bases at V and 0 bases at J, with 7 bases between. There are 14 residues in the CDR3. The CDR3 spells CAWSLAATNEKLFF. The CDR3 nucleotides are TGTGCCTGGAGTTTAGCAGCAACTAATGAAAAACTGTTTTTT. Looking up the rest from reference TRBV30 and TRBJ1-4 gives the full variable domain: SQTIHQWPATLVQPVGSPLSLECTVEGTSNPNLYWYRQAAGRGLQLLFYSVGIGQISSEVPQNLSASRPQDRQFILSSKKLLLSDSGFYLCAWSLAATNEKLFFGSGTQLSVL.

V is TRBV7-3 and J is TRBJ2-2; 11 bases map to TRBD2. The CDR3 consists of 17 residues. V dropped 5 bases and J dropped 6; count of bases not matched to a gene: 11. Germline V CDR1 and CDR2: SGHTA, FQGTGA. The CDR3 region is CASSPVASGGHPGELFF. CDR3 in DNA: TGTGCCAGCAGCCCCGTTGCTAGCGGGGGGCACCCCGGGGAGCTGTTTTTT.

This clone was counted a few times. The chain employs TRBV5-5 and TRBJ2-2; 9 bases are shared with TRBD2. Trimming at V came to 2 bases and at J to 5 bases, leaving 7 bases not matched to a gene. There are 16 residues in the CDR3. Germline assignment: CDR1 SGHKS and CDR2 YYEKEE (reference sequence). CDR3 DNA sequence: TGTGCCAGCAGCTTCCTGGCGGGGGGGCGAACCGGGGAGCTGTTTTTT. Translating it yields CASSFLAGGRTGELFF.

This clone was seen only a few times. CDR3 sequence reads: CASSSMRQGNEKLFF. CDR3 coding DNA: TGTGCCAGCAGTTCCATGCGACAGGGGAATGAAAAACTGTTTTTT. The gene calls are TRBV28 and TRBJ1-4, with 8 bases identical to TRBD1. The CDR3 totals 15 residues. Germline V gene lookup returns CDR1 MDHEN and CDR2 SYDVKM. Trimming removed 4 bases from V and 5 bases from J; junction bases left unmatched: 6. Using reference TRBV28 and TRBJ1-4 for the parts outside the CDR3, the full variable domain is DVKVTQSSRYLVKRTGEKVFLECVQDMDHENMFWYRQDPGLGLRLIYFSYDVKMKEKGDIPEGYSVSREKKERFSLILESASTNQTSMYLCASSSMRQGNEKLFFGSGTQLSVL.

The chain uses TRBV19 and TRBJ1-5; the D is unclear. The CDR3 covers 13 residues. Between the trimmed V and J ends, which lost 6 bases and 6 bases, there was a span of 12 bases. The germline V gene has CDR1 LNHDA and CDR2 SQIVND (reference sequence). CDR3 protein: CASSPASGQPQHF. CDR3 nucleotide sequence: TGTGCCAGTAGCCCAGCATCGGGTCAGCCCCAGCATTTT.

This clone was recorded once. J is TRBJ2-2 and V is TRBV6-1; maybe TRBD1 (5 bases). The CDR3 runs to 11 residues. Germline-derived CDR1 and CDR2 are MNHNS and SASEGT. V lost 6 bases and J lost 8, with 7 bases in between. In DNA, the CDR3 is TGTGCCAGCAGCCGGACAGGGGAGCTGTTTTTT. This sequence encodes CASSRTGELFF.

The chain combines TRBV2 with TRBJ1-1; D may be TRBD1 (5 bases). Germline V gene sequence: CDR1 SNHLY, CDR2 FYNNEI. The CDR3 is 12 residues long. V was trimmed by 7 bases and J by 8 bases, leaving 14 bases between them. The CDR3 region has the DNA TGTGCCAGCAACTTTCAGGGTACCGAAGCTTTCTTT. It yields the protein CASNFQGTEAFF. Supplemented by reference TRBV2 and TRBJ1-1, the full variable domain reads EPEVTQTPSHQVTQMGQEVILRCVPISNHLYFYWYRQILGQKVEFLVSFYNNEISEKSEIFDDQFSVERPDGSNFTLKIRSTKLEDSAMYFCASNFQGTEAFFGQGTRLTVV.

The chain recombines TRBV5-4 with TRBJ1-2; TRBD1 aligns across 8 bases. The length of the CDR3 is 14 residues. After removal of 0 bases from V and 4 bases from J, the junction contained 2 bases not matched to a gene. CDR1 and CDR2 (germline): SGHNT, YYREEE (reference sequence). CDR3 sequence (DNA): TGTGCCAGCAGCTTGGATCAGGGGGCCTATGGCTACACCTTC. Its translation is CASSLDQGAYGYTF. The full variable domain, its missing parts supplied by reference TRBV5-4 and TRBJ1-2, is ETGVTQSPTHLIKTRGQQVTLRCSSQSGHNTVSWYQQALGQGPQFIFQYYREEENGRGNFPPRFSGLQFPNYSSELNVNALELDDSALYLCASSLDQGAYGYTFGSGTRLTVV.

This clone was picked up a small number of times. The genes are TRBV10-1 and TRBJ1-1; unclear D gene. V shed 3 bases and J shed 0 bases, with 5 bases lying between them. Germline values: CDR1 WNHNN, CDR2 SYGVQD (reference sequence). This CDR3 has 13 residues. The CDR3 DNA reads as TGCGCCAGCAGTGAACAGTTGAACACTGAAGCTTTCTTT. The encoded protein is CASSEQLNTEAFF.

V is TRBV10-3 and J is TRBJ1-4; a possible D gene is TRBD1 (6 bases). The CDR3 has 14 amino acids. Between the trimmed V and J ends, which lost 5 bases and 3 bases, there was a span of 10 bases. Germline loops: CDR1 ENHRY, CDR2 SYGVKD. In DNA form, the CDR3 reads TGTGCCATCAGTTCCGGGACATCTAATGAAAAACTGTTTTTT. Residues: CAISSGTSNEKLFF.

The CDR3 protein is CASSVSGNTIYF. The CDR3 DNA reads TGTGCCAGCTCCGTGTCTGGAAACACCATATATTTT. The gene calls are TRBV6-5 and TRBJ1-3; no clear D gene. From germline, CDR1 is MNHEY and CDR2 SVGAGI. The CDR3 totals 12 residues. Trimming left V 8 bases short and J 1 base short, with 6 bases between.

The rearrangement uses TRBV30 and TRBJ1-2, with 7 bases identical to TRBD1. Trimming removed 3 bases from V and 5 bases from J; junction bases left unmatched: 9. Germline V gene lookup returns CDR1 GTSNPN and CDR2 SVGIG (reference sequence). The length of the CDR3 is 14 residues. In DNA, the CDR3 is TGTGCCTGGAGAGGAGAGGGGGCTTGGTATGGCTACACCTTC. Its translation is CAWRGEGAWYGYTF. The whole variable domain, remainder taken from reference TRBV30 and TRBJ1-2, is SQTIHQWPATLVQPVGSPLSLECTVEGTSNPNLYWYRQAAGRGLQLLFYSVGIGQISSEVPQNLSASRPQDRQFILSSKKLLLSDSGFYLCAWRGEGAWYGYTFGSGTRLTVV.

The chain uses TRBV10-2 and TRBJ1-2; 10 bases map to TRBD1. This CDR3 spans 13 amino acids. Germline trimming cut 7 bases from V and 8 bases from J; bases unmatched to any gene: 7. CDR1 and CDR2 (germline): WSHSY, SAAADI. In DNA form, the CDR3 reads TGCGCCAGCATTAAGGACAGGGGGAAAGGCTACACCTTC. Protein product: CASIKDRGKGYTF.

CDR3: CSARVREEQYF. CDR3 nucleotide sequence: TGCAGTGCTAGAGTGCGAGAAGAGCAGTACTTC. V usage is TRBV20-1 and J usage is TRBJ2-7; D gene ambiguous. Deletions cut 1 base from V and 7 bases from J, with 8 bases between. Germline lookup yields CDR1 DFQATT and CDR2 SNEGSKA (reference sequence). There are 11 residues in the CDR3.

The chain couples TRBV5-1 to TRBJ2-3, with D tentatively TRBD1 (5 bases). The V gene's germline CDR1 is SGHRS and CDR2 YFSETQ. The V end was cut by 0 bases, the J end by 2 bases, with 7 bases between. The CDR3 loop spans 14 amino acids. The CDR3 sequence: CASSLDRITDTQYF. The CDR3 nucleotides read TGCGCCAGCAGCTTGGACAGGATCACAGATACGCAGTATTTT.

The J gene is TRBJ1-1, the V gene TRBV19; 7 nucleotides align to TRBD1. V was clipped by 7 bases and J by 5 bases; unmatched bases: 13. This CDR3 contains 15 residues. CDR1 is LNHDA, CDR2 SQIVND, per germline (reference sequence). DNA for the CDR3: TGTGCCAGTACCCCTCCGACAGGGTGGGTTACTGAAGCTTTCTTT. Its translation: CASTPPTGWVTEAFF.

The genes are TRBV28 and TRBJ1-5, with TRBD1 matching over 8 bases. The CDR3 sequence is 17 residues long. CDR1 MDHEN and CDR2 SYDVKM come from the germline V gene. The trim removed 6 bases at V and 6 bases at J, leaving 16 bases unmatched. The CDR3 coding sequence is TGTGCCAGCAGCCTAGGGCCAGGGGGCGAAGTAAGTCAGCCCCAGCATTTT. It specifies CASSLGPGGEVSQPQHF. Drawing the rest from reference TRBV28 and TRBJ1-5, the complete variable domain is DVKVTQSSRYLVKRTGEKVFLECVQDMDHENMFWYRQDPGLGLRLIYFSYDVKMKEKGDIPEGYSVSREKKERFSLILESASTNQTSMYLCASSLGPGGEVSQPQHFGDGTRLSIL.

The J gene is TRBJ2-4, the V gene TRBV18; D is uncertain. Germline values: CDR1 KGHSH, CDR2 LQKENI. Trimming took off 3 bases at V and 0 bases at J, with 6 bases between the two ends. The length of the CDR3 is 14 residues. DNA of the CDR3: TGTGCCAGCTCACCGGCAGTAGCCAAAAACATTCAGTACTTC. Protein sequence: CASSPAVAKNIQYF.

This clone appeared many times. V and J are TRBV19 and TRBJ2-7, with TRBD1 matching 8 bases. The V gene end was trimmed by 4 bases and the J gene end by 3 bases; junction bases not matched to a gene: 2. The CDR3 consists of 13 residues. Germline CDR1 reads LNHDA; CDR2 reads SQIVND (reference sequence). This chain's CDR3 is CASSRGQGYEQYV. The CDR3 DNA reads TGTGCCAGTAGTAGAGGACAGGGCTACGAGCAGTACGTC.

The V call is TRBV5-8, the J call TRBJ2-2; the match to TRBD1 covers 9 bases. V dropped 0 bases and J dropped 3; count of bases not matched to a gene: 3. The CDR3 extends over 16 amino acids. Germline V gene sequence: CDR1 SGHTS, CDR2 YDEGEE. The CDR3 DNA reads as TGTGCCAGCAGCTTGGGGACAGGGGTATACACCGGGGAGCTGTTTTTT. It encodes CASSLGTGVYTGELFF.